Following are 11 T cell receptor beta chains from one sample sequenced in a study of cytotoxic CD8 clonotypes in ibrutinib-treated CLL. Sequencing used immunoSEQ multiplex PCR; TCRdb keeps in-frame clones, though not all of them. The repertoire includes hundreds of thousands of clones, about 80% of them detected once, and about 6.7% sits in the top ten. This sample comprised PBMCs, obtained before ibrutinib treatment. The receptors shown here come from a human donor with chronic lymphocytic leukemia.

The rearrangement joins TRBV18 to TRBJ2-3; unclear D gene. Germline CDR1 reads KGHSH; CDR2 reads LQKENI. CDR3 size: 19 residues. V dropped 4 bases and J dropped 3 bases, with 26 bases sitting between them. This CDR3 is CASSLQRTPLGASTDTQYF. The CDR3 DNA follows: TGTGCCAGCTCACTACAAAGGACCCCCCTGGGCGCTAGTACAGATACGCAGTATTTT.

The rearrangement joins TRBV7-2 to TRBJ2-1; no clear D. CDR1 and CDR2 (germline): SGHTA, FQGNSA. The CDR3 has 13 amino acids. Trimming removed 3 bases from V and 4 bases from J, with 7 bases in between. CDR3 sequence reads: CASSFGKYNEQFF. The CDR3 nucleotides are TGTGCCAGCAGCTTTGGGAAGTACAATGAGCAGTTCTTC.

The chain uses TRBV7-9 and TRBJ2-4; TRBD1 or TRBD2 may be the D gene (5 bases each). The CDR3 is made up of 12 amino acids. V was pared by 5 bases and J by 10 bases, with 12 bases between. Germline V gives CDR1 SEHNR, CDR2 FQNEAQ (reference sequence). CDR3 region: CASSVGGLIQYF. Written as DNA, the CDR3 is TGTGCCAGCAGCGTTGGGGGTTTAATTCAGTACTTC.

V and J are TRBV6-7 and TRBJ2-7, with 9 positions matching TRBD2. TRBV6-7 is an open reading frame, and its role is uncertain. With V trimmed by 2 bases and J by 2 bases, 16 bases remained unmatched. This CDR3 has 19 residues. CDR3 amino acids: CASSYSLVAGVNRTYEQYF. The CDR3 nucleotides are TGTGCCAGCAGTTACAGTTTGGTAGCGGGAGTAAATCGTACCTACGAGCAGTACTTC.

The chain is built from TRBV20-1 and TRBJ1-3; D remains ambiguous. The CDR3 length is 11 residues. Germline assignment: CDR1 DFQATT and CDR2 SNEGSKA (reference sequence). Trimming pared 0 bases from V and 7 bases from J, leaving 4 bases between. The CDR3 DNA sequence: TGCAGTGCTAGAGAGCGGAACACCATATATTTT. It is translated as CSARERNTIYF.

This chain joins TRBV6-1 and TRBJ1-1, with D perhaps TRBD1 (6 bases). Germline lookup yields CDR1 MNHNS and CDR2 SASEGT. This CDR3 spans 13 amino acids. The V gene lost 4 bases and the J gene lost 3 bases, with 9 bases spanning the gap. CDR3 coding DNA: TGTGCCAGCAGTGTACAGGGAGACACTGAAGCTTTCTTT. It yields the protein CASSVQGDTEAFF.

The chain uses TRBV11-1 and TRBJ2-4; D ambiguous. V was clipped by 5 bases and J by 1 base, with 6 bases between them. This CDR3 comprises 13 residues. In germline, CDR1 is SGHAT, CDR2 FQDESV (reference sequence). The CDR3 reads CASSLLAKNIQYF. The CDR3 DNA follows: TGTGCCAGCAGCCTCTTGGCCAAAAACATTCAGTACTTC.

The chain has TRBV13 and TRBJ2-7; possibly TRBD2 for D (6 bases). The germline V gene has CDR1 PRHDT and CDR2 FYEKMQ (reference sequence). The germline V and J ends were trimmed by 5 bases and 3 bases, with 14 bases remaining between them. The CDR3 is 14 residues long. CDR3 nucleotides: TGTGCCAGCAGCCCTACCCCGGGAGACTACGAGCAGTACTTC. As protein: CASSPTPGDYEQYF. The full variable domain, completed using reference TRBV13 and TRBJ2-7, is AAGVIQSPRHLIKEKRETATLKCYPIPRHDTVYWYQQGPGQDPQFLISFYEKMQSDKGSIPDRFSAQQFSDYHSELNMSSLELGDSALYFCASSPTPGDYEQYFGPGTRLTVT.

The rearrangement uses TRBV30 and TRBJ1-4; D call uncertain. Trimming stripped 4 bases from V and 4 bases from J, with 10 bases between. Per the germline V gene, CDR1 is GTSNPN and CDR2 is SVGIG (reference sequence). The CDR3 contains 13 residues. CDR3 loop: CAWNRENNEKLFF. CDR3 sequence (DNA): TGTGCCTGGAATCGGGAGAATAATGAAAAACTGTTTTTT.

This rearrangement joins TRBV10-3 to TRBJ2-7; D is possibly TRBD1 (5 bases). V was shortened by 2 bases and J by 6 bases, with 8 bases between the two germline ends. This CDR3 is 12 amino acids long. Germline CDR1 is ENHRY and CDR2 is SYGVKD. This CDR3 reads CAISEMTAEQYF. In nucleotides, the CDR3 is TGTGCCATCAGTGAGATGACAGCCGAGCAGTACTTC.

The chain is built from TRBV6-5 and TRBJ1-5, with D possibly matching TRBD1 (5 bases). The V and J ends lost 6 bases and 1 base respectively, with 10 bases between them. This CDR3 spans 14 amino acids. The germline V gene encodes CDR1 MNHEY and CDR2 SVGAGI. The CDR3: CASSPGGSNQPQHF. The CDR3 nucleotides are TGTGCCAGCAGCCCTGGGGGAAGCAATCAGCCCCAGCATTTT.